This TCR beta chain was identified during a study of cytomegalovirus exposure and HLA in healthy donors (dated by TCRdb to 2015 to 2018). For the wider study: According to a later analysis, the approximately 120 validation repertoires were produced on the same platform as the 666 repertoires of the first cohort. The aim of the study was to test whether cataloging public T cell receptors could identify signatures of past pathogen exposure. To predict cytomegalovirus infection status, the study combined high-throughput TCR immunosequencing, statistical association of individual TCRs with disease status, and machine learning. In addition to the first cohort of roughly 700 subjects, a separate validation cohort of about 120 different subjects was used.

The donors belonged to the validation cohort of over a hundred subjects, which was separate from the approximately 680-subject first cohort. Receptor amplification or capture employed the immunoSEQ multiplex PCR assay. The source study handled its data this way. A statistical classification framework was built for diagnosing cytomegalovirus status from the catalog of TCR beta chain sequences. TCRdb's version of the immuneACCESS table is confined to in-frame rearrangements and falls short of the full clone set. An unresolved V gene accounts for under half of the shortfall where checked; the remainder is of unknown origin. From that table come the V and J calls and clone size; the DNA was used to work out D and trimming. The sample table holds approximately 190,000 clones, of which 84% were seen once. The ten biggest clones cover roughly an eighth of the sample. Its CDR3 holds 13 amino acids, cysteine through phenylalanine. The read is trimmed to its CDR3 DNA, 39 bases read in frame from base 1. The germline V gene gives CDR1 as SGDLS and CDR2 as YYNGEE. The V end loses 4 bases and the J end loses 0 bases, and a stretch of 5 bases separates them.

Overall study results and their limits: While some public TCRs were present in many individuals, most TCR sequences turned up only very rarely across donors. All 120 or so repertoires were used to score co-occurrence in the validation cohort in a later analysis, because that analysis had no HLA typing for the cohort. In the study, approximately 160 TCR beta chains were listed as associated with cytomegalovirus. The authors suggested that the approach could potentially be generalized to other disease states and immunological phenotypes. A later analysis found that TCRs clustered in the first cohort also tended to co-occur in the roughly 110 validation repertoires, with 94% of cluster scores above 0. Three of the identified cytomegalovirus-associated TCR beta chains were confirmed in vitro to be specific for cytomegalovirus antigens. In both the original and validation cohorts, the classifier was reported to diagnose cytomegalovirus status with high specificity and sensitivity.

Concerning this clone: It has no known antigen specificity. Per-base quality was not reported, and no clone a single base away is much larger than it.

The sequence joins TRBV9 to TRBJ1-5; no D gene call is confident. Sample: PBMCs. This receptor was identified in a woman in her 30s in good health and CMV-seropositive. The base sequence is TGTGCCAGCAGCCTTTATAGCAATCAGCCCCAGCATTTT. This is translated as CASSLYSNQPQHF.